This T cell receptor (beta chain) was obtained from a study of blood T cell repertoires in COVID-19. About the study: Samples taken during acute and convalescent COVID-19 were collected in the United States, Italy and Spain.

Here immunoSEQ multiplex PCR was the method, and the copy in TCRdb shows in-frame clones only, minus some. Of under 150,000 clones listed, about 83% were seen once; the top ten hold approximately 8.7%. V lost 3 bases to trimming and J lost 4 bases; unmatched junction nucleotides: 6. CDR1 is SGHAT and CDR2 is FQNNGV in the germline V gene. This CDR3 spans 15 amino acids. This clone appeared a few times. Sequenced: peripheral blood. The source is a man in his forties with active or convalescent COVID-19. The chain is built from TRBV11-2 and TRBJ2-7; 10 positions agree with TRBD2. The CDR3 sequence: CASSFSSGGGYEQYF. The CDR3 DNA is TGTGCCAGCAGCTTTTCGAGCGGGGGGGGGTACGAGCAGTACTTC.